This T cell receptor beta chain derives from a study of CD8+CD57+ T cells in acquired aplastic anemia. General study findings and limits: Patients and controls had in common 25 to 35 CD8+ CDR3 sequences. Controls did not differ significantly from patients in CD8+ Simpson's diversity.

Genomic DNA served as template for TCR beta VDJ and CDR3 profiling. TCRdb reprocessed the reads with MiXCR, giving one entry per CDR3 protein. The top ten hold 35% to 50% of the sample, which has 150,000 to 200,000 distinct CDR3 sequences, 71% seen once. Details on this clonotype: The target antigen is unknown.

An expansion of CD8+CD57+ cells by flow cytometry had been shown in patients chosen for sequencing. The CDR3 consists of 14 residues. Germline V gene lookup returns CDR1 MNHEY and CDR2 SVGAGI. V dropped 2 bases and J dropped 7 bases, with 14 bases sitting between them. The rearrangement joins TRBV6-5 to TRBJ1-2; possible D gene TRBD1, 5 bases. Sequencing was carried out using sorted CD4+, CD8+, or CD8+CD57+ T cells (not recorded which) from PBMCs. The sequence came from a human donor with aplastic anemia. The CDR3 loop is CASSYPGQGLGYTF. As DNA, the CDR3 is TGTGCCAGCAGTTACCCGGGCCAGGGACTTGGCTACACCTTC.